One sample yielded the 13 T cell receptor beta chains listed below, sequenced in a study of blood T cells in healthy people across ages. Then a second PCR, running roughly 7 to 11 cycles, was carried out with a sample-barcoded 5' primer and a J-beta primer mix. Each CDR3 protein is one row after TCRdb ran MiXCR on the 5' RACE reads. The sample has 650,000 to 800,000 distinct CDR3 sequences, under 65% seen once. The sample taken for sequencing was blood. These receptors originate from a woman over 75 in good health.

This chain links TRBV12-3 or TRBV12-4 with TRBJ2-5; D not certain. Trimming removed 7 bases at V and 1 base at J, with 16 bases between. This CDR3 contains 15 residues. The CDR3 spells CASIPLAAGQETQYF. In DNA, the CDR3 is TGTGCCAGCATTCCCCTGGCAGCAGGCCAAGAGACCCAGTACTTC.

This rearrangement joins TRBV6-5 to TRBJ2-4; D unresolved. Trimming removed 5 bases from V and 1 base from J, with 6 bases in between. Germline V CDR1 and CDR2: MNHEY, SVGAGI. This CDR3 comprises 13 residues. The DNA for the CDR3 is TGTGCCAGCAGTGGCACGGCCAAAAACATTCAGTACTTC. Amino acids: CASSGTAKNIQYF.

The rearrangement uses TRBV9 and TRBJ2-1; perhaps D is TRBD1 or TRBD2 (5 bases each). V lost 0 bases to trimming and J lost 10 bases, with 8 bases between them. Germline CDR1 and CDR2: SGDLS and YYNGEE. The CDR3 loop spans 12 amino acids. The CDR3: CASSVDGTEQFF. The CDR3 region has the DNA TGTGCCAGCAGCGTAGACGGGACGGAGCAGTTCTTC.

Comments on this clonotype: A much larger clone differs by one base, so this may be a read error. The J gene is TRBJ1-2, the V gene TRBV10-3; the D gene is possibly TRBD1 (6 bases). This CDR3 region has 14 residues. In germline, CDR1 is ENHRY, CDR2 SYGVKD. Written as DNA, the CDR3 is TGTGCCACCAGTGACCAGGGGCCCAACTATGGCTACACCTTC. This codes for CATSDQGPNYGYTF.

This clonotype was seen ten or more times. The chain combines TRBV12-3 or TRBV12-4 with TRBJ2-7; TRBD2 matches 7 bases. There are 13 residues in the CDR3. J lost 7 bases, V lost 1 base, and 4 bases had no gene match. This CDR3 reads CASSLGEGREQYF. DNA for the CDR3: TGTGCCAGCAGTTTAGGGGAGGGGAGAGAGCAGTACTTC.

This clonotype came up many times. The chain joins TRBV12-3 or TRBV12-4 to TRBJ2-1, with 9 bases aligning to TRBD1. This CDR3 contains 15 residues. Trimming removed 10 bases from V and 4 bases from J; junction bases left unmatched: 11. Written as DNA, the CDR3 is TGTGCCATCGGGGTCGGGACAGGGACATACAATGAGCAGTTCTTC. Protein: CAIGVGTGTYNEQFF.

This clonotype was recorded many times. V usage is TRBV29-1 and J usage is TRBJ2-5, with D unresolved. The V gene's germline CDR1 is SQVTM and CDR2 ANQGSEA. The CDR3 has 12 residues. Trimming pared 5 bases from V and 4 bases from J, leaving 11 bases between. The CDR3 sequence is CSVRPGRETQYF. The CDR3 DNA sequence: TGCAGCGTTAGACCCGGTCGAGAGACCCAGTACTTC.

This clonotype was found a few times. V gene TRBV11-3 combines with J gene TRBJ2-1; TRBD2 agrees at 13 bases. Per germline, CDR1 SGHNT and CDR2 YENEEA. The CDR3 loop spans 19 amino acids. V shed 4 bases and J 7 bases; nucleotides not matched to a gene: 16. The CDR3 loop reads CASSSSRAEGLAGINEQFF. The CDR3 nucleotides read TGTGCCAGCAGCTCATCCAGGGCCGAGGGACTAGCGGGAATAAATGAGCAGTTCTTC.

The chain links TRBV29-1 to TRBJ2-3, with 12 bases fitting TRBD2. The CDR3 covers 14 residues. Germline V gene sequence: CDR1 SQVTM, CDR2 ANQGSEA. Trimming at V came to 6 bases and at J to 1 base, leaving 2 bases not matched to a gene. The CDR3 is CSVWTSGGTDTQYF. In DNA form, the CDR3 reads TGCAGCGTCTGGACTAGCGGGGGCACAGATACGCAGTATTTT.

Regarding this clonotype: Being one base from a much bigger clone, this may be a read error. The gene calls are TRBV10-3 and TRBJ2-1; the match to TRBD1 covers 8 bases. The J call may be wrong; the DNA end is better matched by TRBJ2-7. There are 19 residues in the CDR3. CDR1 and CDR2 from the germline V gene are ENHRY and SYGVKD. The CDR3 DNA follows: TGTGCCATCAGCGCCCTCGGACAGGGAAGACACCACACCTACAATGAGCAGTACTTC. It codes for CAISALGQGRHHTYNEQYF.

On this clonotype: One base away lies a much larger clone, so this may be a sequencing read error. This chain connects TRBV27 to TRBJ2-1; D is unclear. The CDR3 is 16 amino acids. CDR1 is MNHEY, CDR2 SMNVEV, per germline (reference sequence). Here the CDR3 reads CASSSWVGVGYNEQLF. CDR3 in DNA: TGTGCCAGCAGCTCCTGGGTGGGCGTGGGGTACAATGAGCAGTTGTTC.

This clonotype turned up a few times. This chain uses TRBV6-5 with TRBJ2-7; D is tentatively TRBD1 or TRBD2 (6 bases each). The CDR3 spans 17 residues. The V gene lost 2 bases and the J gene lost 3 bases, with 20 bases spanning the gap. Germline lookup yields CDR1 MNHEY and CDR2 SVGAGI. The CDR3 region has the DNA TGTGCCAGCAGTTACCTCTCGAGGGGGGCAGGAATCTACGAGCAGTACTTC. It specifies CASSYLSRGAGIYEQYF.

The V call is TRBV2, the J call TRBJ1-5; TRBD1 matches at 7 bases. The CDR3 is made up of 14 amino acids. J was trimmed by 7 bases and V by 5 bases; bases with no gene match: 8. Germline CDR1 and CDR2: SNHLY and FYNNEI. CDR3 sequence (DNA): TGTGCCAGCAGTTTCCCGACAGGGAACCAGCCCCAGCATTTT. Its protein is CASSFPTGNQPQHF. The whole variable domain, remainder taken from reference TRBV2 and TRBJ1-5, is EPEVTQTPSHQVTQMGQEVILRCVPISNHLYFYWYRQILGQKVEFLVSFYNNEISEKSEIFDDQFSVERPDGSNFTLKIRSTKLEDSAMYFCASSFPTGNQPQHFGDGTRLSIL.